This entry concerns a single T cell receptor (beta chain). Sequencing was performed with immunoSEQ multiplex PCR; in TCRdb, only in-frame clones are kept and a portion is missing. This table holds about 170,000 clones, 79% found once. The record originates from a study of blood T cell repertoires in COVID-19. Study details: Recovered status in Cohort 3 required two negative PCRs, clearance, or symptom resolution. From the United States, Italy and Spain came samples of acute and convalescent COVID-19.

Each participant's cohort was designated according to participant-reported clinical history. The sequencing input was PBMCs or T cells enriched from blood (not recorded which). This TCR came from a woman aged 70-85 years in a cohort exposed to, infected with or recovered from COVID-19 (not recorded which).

The CDR3 DNA is TGTGCCAGCAGCTCACAGGGGTCGTGGTACAATGAGCAGTTCTTC. It encodes CASSSQGSWYNEQFF. This chain connects TRBV7-3 to TRBJ2-1, with 7 bases that match TRBD1. V shed 4 bases and J 4 bases; nucleotides not matched to a gene: 7. This CDR3 comprises 15 residues. In germline, CDR1 is SGHTA, CDR2 FQGTGA. The full variable domain, rest sourced from reference TRBV7-3 and TRBJ2-1, is GAGVSQTPSNKVTEKGKYVELRCDPISGHTALYWYRQSLGQGPEFLIYFQGTGAADDSGLPNDRFFAVRPEGSVSTLKIQRTERGDSAVYLCASSSQGSWYNEQFFGPGTRLTVL.